Sequencing of this TCR beta chain was carried out in a study of blood T cell repertoires in COVID-19. The germline CDR1 and CDR2 sequences are LNHDA and SQIVND (reference sequence). V dropped 7 bases and J dropped 5 bases, with 20 bases sitting between them. This CDR3 is built from 16 residues. Original data processing: From reference gene primer amplification, estimates of nucleated cell counts were derived. Assay used: immunoSEQ multiplex PCR; TCRdb lists only in-frame clones, some missing. The DNA was the basis for D and trimming; V, J and clone size are from that table. Of approximately 470,000 clones in the sample, approximately 83% are singletons; the top ten hold more than 3%.

Input material: peripheral blood. This TCR derives from a human donor in a cohort sampled during active COVID-19. The chain has TRBV19 and TRBJ2-2; possibly TRBD2 for D (5 bases). CDR3 region: CASTPYMSRRTGELFF. The CDR3 DNA sequence: TGTGCCAGTACCCCGTATATGTCTAGGAGGACCGGGGAGCTGTTTTTT.